What follows are 13 T cell receptor beta chains derived from one specimen sequenced in a study of T cell repertoires in cytomegalovirus infection. Via MiXCR, TCRdb re-called the reads, giving one row per CDR3 protein. The sample includes about 530,000 distinct CDR3 sequences, around 27% of them seen just once. Material: PBMCs. Receptors originate from a human donor in good health (CMV status not recorded). Some clones in this sample may be carry-over from other donors' samples.

This clonotype was picked up a small number of times. The chain employs TRBV19 and TRBJ2-1; 8 bases match TRBD2. Germline V CDR1 and CDR2: LNHDA, SQIVND (reference sequence). The CDR3 extends over 15 amino acids. V dropped 2 bases and J dropped 5; count of bases not matched to a gene: 5. For the CDR3, the DNA is TGTGCCAGTAGTATACGGGGGGGGAAGAACAATGAGCAGTTCTTC. Translating it yields CASSIRGGKNNEQFF.

This clonotype was detected only a few times. The chain has TRBV6-4 and TRBJ2-1; 11 bases align to TRBD2. Germline V gene sequence: CDR1 MRHNA, CDR2 SNTAGT. The CDR3 is 15 residues long. V lost 6 bases to trimming and J lost 4 bases; unmatched junction nucleotides: 5. The CDR3 sequence is CASSYTSGSYNEQFF. The CDR3, as DNA: TGTGCCAGCAGCTACACTAGCGGGAGTTACAATGAGCAGTTCTTC.

This clonotype was seen a handful of times. The chain employs TRBV5-6 and TRBJ2-5; weak D call: TRBD2 (6 bases). CDR1 SGHDT and CDR2 YYEEEE come from the germline V gene. With 1 base removed from V and 4 bases from J, the gap between germline ends came to 14 bases. The CDR3 loop spans 15 amino acids. DNA of the CDR3: TGTGCCAGCAGCTTGACCGGGAGTCGGGTAGAGACCCAGTACTTC. This encodes CASSLTGSRVETQYF. Variable domain in full (rest from reference TRBV5-6 and TRBJ2-5): DAGVTQSPTHLIKTRGQQVTLRCSPKSGHDTVSWYQQALGQGPQFIFQYYEEEERQRGNFPDRFSGHQFPNYSSELNVNALLLGDSALYLCASSLTGSRVETQYFGPGTRLLVL.

As for this clonotype: With a much larger clone just one base away, this may be a read error. The rearrangement joins TRBV9 to TRBJ2-1; the match to TRBD1 covers 8 bases. Germline values: CDR1 SGDLS, CDR2 YYNGEE. The CDR3 totals 13 residues. Unmatched junction bases numbered 3, after V lost 3 bases and J lost 7 bases. This chain's CDR3 is CASSGQGWNEQFF. The CDR3 nucleotides read TGTGCCAGCAGCGGACAGGGGTGGAATGAGCAGTTCTTC.

In its sample, this clonotype was seen a few times. The rearrangement links TRBV10-2 to TRBJ2-3; possible D gene TRBD2, 5 bases. Germline CDR1 reads WSHSY; CDR2 reads SAAADI. V was cut by 8 bases and J by 2 bases, with 8 bases left in between. The CDR3 runs to 12 residues. CDR3 nucleotide sequence: TGCGCCAGCCGGGAATACACAGATACGCAGTATTTT. Translated: CASREYTDTQYF.

This chain connects TRBV12-3 or TRBV12-4 to TRBJ2-3; D could derive from TRBD1 or TRBD2 (6 bases each). The CDR3 consists of 12 residues. The V gene lost 6 bases and the J gene lost 4 bases, with 8 bases spanning the gap. This chain's CDR3 is CASRGGPDTQYF. CDR3 DNA: TGTGCCAGCAGGGGGGGCCCAGATACGCAGTATTTT.

This clonotype was counted at least ten times. The V gene is TRBV11-2, the J gene TRBJ1-1, with D possibly TRBD1 on 5 matching bases. Trimming left V 3 bases short and J 1 base short, with 12 bases between. Germline-derived CDR1 and CDR2 are SGHAT and FQNNGV. CDR3 length: 15 amino acids. CDR3 amino acids: CASSLYGAPNTEAFF. In DNA form, the CDR3 reads TGTGCCAGCAGCTTGTACGGGGCGCCGAACACTGAAGCTTTCTTT.

The chain carries TRBV24-1 and TRBJ2-1; 8 nucleotides align to TRBD2. The ends lost 9 bases at V and 0 bases at J; junction bases unmatched: 6. The CDR3 is made up of 15 amino acids. Germline CDR1 KGHDR, CDR2 SFDVKD. This CDR3 is CATARREDSYNEQFF. CDR3 sequence (DNA): TGTGCCACCGCTAGGCGGGAGGACTCCTACAATGAGCAGTTCTTC.

The chain couples TRBV27 to TRBJ2-3; D not resolved. Between the trimmed V and J ends, which lost 7 bases and 4 bases, there was a span of 6 bases. The CDR3 length is 11 residues. CDR1 is MNHEY and CDR2 is SMNVEV in the germline V gene (reference sequence). CDR3 sequence (DNA): TGTGCCAGCATTGAGCCAGATACGCAGTATTTT. Protein product: CASIEPDTQYF.

The genes are TRBV19 and TRBJ1-5; the D is unclear. Trimming shortened V by 10 bases and J by 7 bases, and 8 bases separated the two germline ends. Germline V gives CDR1 LNHDA, CDR2 SQIVND (reference sequence). The CDR3 runs to 10 residues. DNA for the CDR3: TGTGCCATTATAGGGCAGCCCCAGCATTTT. Amino acids: CAIIGQPQHF. Complete variable domain (other parts from reference TRBV19 and TRBJ1-5): DGGITQSPKYLFRKEGQNVTLSCEQNLNHDAMYWYRQDPGQGLRLIYYSQIVNDFQKGDIAEGYSVSREKKESFPLTVTSAQKNPTAFYLCAIIGQPQHFGDGTRLSIL.

This sequence joins TRBV6-2 or TRBV6-3 and TRBJ2-7, with D tentatively TRBD2 (6 bases). The CDR3 runs 12 residues. CDR1 and CDR2 (germline): MNHEY, SVGEGT. With 6 bases removed from V and 6 bases from J, the gap between germline ends came to 12 bases. This CDR3 reads CASRDGRSEQYV. CDR3 bases: TGTGCCAGCAGGGACGGGAGATCCGAGCAGTACGTC.

There are many counts of this clonotype. This chain uses TRBV7-2 with TRBJ2-2; D is possibly TRBD2 (6 bases). Germline CDR1 SGHTA, CDR2 FQGNSA. CDR3 length: 13 residues. V was shortened by 5 bases and J by 7 bases, with 11 bases between the two germline ends. Here the CDR3 reads CASSGGIGGELFF. Written as DNA, the CDR3 is TGTGCCAGCAGCGGGGGGATCGGCGGGGAGCTGTTTTTT. Full variable domain (missing parts from reference TRBV7-2 and TRBJ2-2): GAGVSQSPSNKVTEKGKDVELRCDPISGHTALYWYRQSLGQGLEFLIYFQGNSAPDKSGLPSDRFSAERTGGSVSTLTIQRTQQEDSAVYLCASSGGIGGELFFGEGSRLTVL.

This clonotype was seen a few times. V is TRBV6-2 or TRBV6-3 and J is TRBJ2-7; D is uncertain. CDR3 size: 10 residues. V was clipped by 5 bases and J by 5 bases, with 4 bases between them. Germline CDR1 and CDR2: MNHEY and SVGEGT. The CDR3 sequence is CASSTNEQYV. In nucleotides, the CDR3 is TGTGCCAGCAGTACTAACGAGCAGTACGTC.